One sample yielded the 28 T cell receptor beta chains listed below, sequenced in a study of cytomegalovirus exposure and HLA in healthy donors. Researchers ran the PCR with 60 Vbeta and 13 Jbeta primers. Using immunoSEQ multiplex PCR, the repertoire was profiled, and TCRdb retains in-frame clones only, with some absent. In the table there are around 62,000 clones, around four fifths of which are singletons. The sequencing input was PBMCs. The origin of the receptors is a male donor in good health and CMV-seropositive.

V usage is TRBV7-9 and J usage is TRBJ2-1, with 8 bases fitting TRBD1. The CDR3 consists of 12 residues. Germline assignment: CDR1 SEHNR and CDR2 FQNEAQ (reference sequence). With V trimmed by 4 bases and J by 11 bases, 4 bases remained unmatched. In nucleotides, the CDR3 is TGTGCCAGCAGCTCCAGCAGGGGGCAGCAGTTCTTC. It is translated as CASSSSRGQQFF.

The chain combines TRBV19 with TRBJ1-1; 7 bases agree with TRBD1. Losses at the gene ends were 6 bases for V and 4 bases for J; bases not matched to a gene: 5. CDR3 size: 13 residues. Germline values: CDR1 LNHDA, CDR2 SQIVND (reference sequence). The CDR3 loop reads CASSPTGSTEAFF. The CDR3 DNA sequence: TGTGCCAGTAGCCCGACAGGGAGCACTGAAGCTTTCTTT.

This clone was counted a few times. This chain joins TRBV2 and TRBJ2-2; weak D call: TRBD1 (5 bases). The V end was cut by 2 bases, the J end by 3 bases, with 10 bases between. This CDR3 has 15 residues. CDR1 and CDR2 (germline): SNHLY, FYNNEI. The CDR3 protein is CASSESGSDTGELFF. DNA of the CDR3: TGTGCCAGCAGTGAATCAGGGTCGGACACCGGGGAGCTGTTTTTT.

The chain links TRBV5-1 to TRBJ1-2, with D unresolved. In germline, CDR1 is SGHRS, CDR2 YFSETQ. V was clipped by 4 bases and J by 4 bases, with 17 bases between them. The length of the CDR3 is 15 residues. The CDR3 loop is CASSPGIEGSYGYTF. CDR3 bases: TGCGCCAGCAGCCCTGGTATTGAGGGATCCTATGGCTACACCTTC.

The rearrangement links TRBV7-9 to TRBJ2-7, with 8 positions matching TRBD1. The CDR3 totals 17 residues. Trimming removed 3 bases from V and 0 bases from J; junction bases left unmatched: 10. From germline, CDR1 is SEHNR and CDR2 FQNEAQ (reference sequence). This CDR3 reads CASSFSRDRISSYEQYF. The CDR3 bases are TGTGCCAGCAGCTTCTCCCGGGACAGGATAAGCTCCTACGAGCAGTACTTC.

The chain uses TRBV19 and TRBJ1-2; a possible D gene is TRBD1 (6 bases). V lost 5 bases and J lost 3, with 13 bases in between. There are 14 residues in the CDR3. Per germline, CDR1 LNHDA and CDR2 SQIVND (reference sequence). The CDR3: CASSRRGGDYGYTF. Written as DNA, the CDR3 is TGTGCCAGTAGTCGAAGAGGGGGGGACTATGGCTACACCTTC.

This chain connects TRBV25-1 to TRBJ2-2; TRBD2 might be the D (6 bases). Trimming pared 1 base from V and 4 bases from J, leaving 13 bases between. The CDR3 runs to 16 residues. Germline lookup yields CDR1 MGHDK and CDR2 SYGVNS. The chain's CDR3 is CASSESWGVGTGELFF. CDR3 sequence (DNA): TGTGCCAGCAGTGAATCCTGGGGGGTAGGCACCGGGGAGCTGTTTTTT.

The chain carries TRBV4-1 and TRBJ2-7, with a tentative D call TRBD2 (6 bases). The V end lost 4 bases, the J end lost 5 bases, and 18 bases lay between the germline ends. The CDR3 is made up of 15 amino acids. Germline assignment: CDR1 MGHRA and CDR2 YSYEKL. CDR3 nucleotide sequence: TGCGCCAGCAGCCTGCGGGGAGATTGGTCCCACGAGCAGTACTTC. Its protein product is CASSLRGDWSHEQYF.

V and J are TRBV19 and TRBJ1-1; 7 bases are a match to TRBD1. Germline V gives CDR1 LNHDA, CDR2 SQIVND (reference sequence). The CDR3 has 14 residues. The V segment lost 7 bases and the J segment 1 base; nucleotides outside the gene matches: 6. The CDR3 DNA follows: TGTGCCAGTATCACCAACAGGGGGAACACTGAAGCTTTCTTT. It yields the protein CASITNRGNTEAFF.

The V and J genes are TRBV7-6 and TRBJ2-7; 9 positions match TRBD1. This CDR3 region has 16 residues. Looked up from germline, CDR1 is SGHVS and CDR2 is FNYEAQ. The junction had 12 bases not matched to a gene; V was cut back by 2 bases and J by 7 bases. CDR3 sequence: CASSLSGQGLQGEQYF. The DNA for the CDR3 is TGTGCCAGCAGCTTATCGGGACAGGGTTTACAGGGAGAGCAGTACTTC.

This chain connects TRBV2 to TRBJ2-7; 8 nucleotides match TRBD2. The germline gives CDR1 SNHLY, CDR2 FYNNEI. This CDR3 contains 17 residues. After removal of 4 bases from V and 0 bases from J, the junction contained 11 bases not matched to a gene. CDR3 in amino acids: CASSAVPGLVISYEQYF. In DNA form, the CDR3 reads TGTGCCAGCAGTGCGGTTCCGGGACTAGTGATCTCCTACGAGCAGTACTTC.

The genes are TRBV7-9 and TRBJ1-6; TRBD1 agrees at 9 bases. The CDR3 length is 18 residues. Germline V lookup: CDR1 SEHNR, CDR2 FQNEAQ (reference sequence). V shed 6 bases and J 8 bases; nucleotides not matched to a gene: 17. CDR3 region: CASSTRDRDFGTDSPLHF. The DNA for the CDR3 is TGTGCCAGCAGTACTCGGGACAGGGACTTCGGTACTGATTCACCCCTCCACTTT. The full variable domain, its missing parts supplied by reference TRBV7-9 and TRBJ1-6, is DTGVSQNPRHKITKRGQNVTFRCDPISEHNRLYWYRQTLGQGPEFLTYFQNEAQLEKSRLLSDRFSAERPKGSFSTLEIQRTEQGDSAMYLCASSTRDRDFGTDSPLHFGNGTRLTVT.

This chain joins TRBV4-2 and TRBJ1-1; D not resolved. This CDR3 has 17 residues. V lost 3 bases and J 3 bases, leaving 20 bases between the germline ends. Germline V lookup: CDR1 LGHNA, CDR2 YNFKEQ. The CDR3 reads CASSQASRVGVYTEAFF. The CDR3 coding sequence is TGTGCCAGCAGCCAGGCTAGTAGGGTCGGGGTCTACACTGAAGCTTTCTTT.

V usage is TRBV7-9 and J usage is TRBJ2-5; 8 positions agree with TRBD1. From germline, CDR1 is SEHNR and CDR2 FQNEAQ (reference sequence). The CDR3 has 16 amino acids. V was pared by 5 bases and J by 2 bases, with 10 bases of the junction left unmatched. This chain's CDR3 is CASSPGWTGKQETQYF. The CDR3 DNA is TGTGCCAGCAGCCCCGGGTGGACAGGGAAGCAAGAGACCCAGTACTTC.

The J gene is TRBJ2-4, the V gene TRBV4-1, with TRBD2 identical over 16 bases. CDR1 MGHRA and CDR2 YSYEKL come from the germline V gene. The CDR3 extends over 19 amino acids. V lost 2 bases and J lost 2; bases outside the gene matches: 6. CDR3 coding DNA: TGCGCCAGCAGCCAACTTGGGACTAGCGGGGGGGCGTCCAAAAACATTCAGTACTTC. It is translated as CASSQLGTSGGASKNIQYF.

The chain is built from TRBV7-2 and TRBJ1-3; no clear D. Trimming took 4 bases from V and 4 from J, leaving 17 bases between them. CDR3 size: 16 residues. Germline V gene sequence: CDR1 SGHTA, CDR2 FQGNSA. The CDR3 loop is CASSSDRRGAGNTIYF. The CDR3 coding sequence is TGTGCCAGCAGCTCCGACCGGCGGGGAGCGGGAAACACCATATATTTT.

The rearrangement joins TRBV6-1 to TRBJ1-1, with TRBD1 as a possible D gene (6 bases). Between the trimmed V and J ends, which lost 8 bases and 3 bases, there was a span of 19 bases. The CDR3 runs to 15 residues. Germline-derived CDR1 and CDR2 are MNHNS and SASEGT. CDR3 in DNA: TGTGCCAGCCCGAGCCTGACAGGTTTCTACACTGAAGCTTTCTTT. This encodes CASPSLTGFYTEAFF.

The rearrangement uses TRBV11-3 and TRBJ2-1; 10 bases line up with TRBD2. Germline CDR1 reads SGHNT; CDR2 reads YENEEA. The CDR3 has 17 amino acids. V lost 0 bases and J lost 4; bases outside the gene matches: 6. The CDR3 here is CASSLEEGLALYNEQFF. CDR3 bases: TGTGCCAGCAGCTTAGAGGAGGGACTAGCGTTGTACAATGAGCAGTTCTTC. The entire variable domain, with the rest obtained from reference TRBV11-3 and TRBJ2-1, is as follows: EAGVVQSPRYKIIEKKQPVAFWCNPISGHNTLYWYLQNLGQGPELLIRYENEEAVDDSQLPKDRFSAERLKGVDSTLKIQPAELGDSAVYLCASSLEEGLALYNEQFFGPGTRLTVL.

The J gene is TRBJ2-5, the V gene TRBV15; the match to TRBD1 covers 11 bases. The CDR3 runs to 17 residues. Germline trimming cut 0 bases from V and 5 bases from J; bases unmatched to any gene: 8. Germline assignment: CDR1 LNHNV and CDR2 YYDKDF (reference sequence). CDR3 protein: CATSRDRVGTGGETQYF. CDR3 DNA: TGTGCCACCAGCAGAGATAGAGTAGGGACAGGGGGGGAGACCCAGTACTTC.

CDR3 coding DNA: TGTGCCATCAGTTGGGACAGGGGCTCGGATGGCTACACCTTC. It yields the protein CAISWDRGSDGYTF. V is TRBV10-3 and J is TRBJ1-2, with 10 bases aligning to TRBD1. The CDR3 covers 14 residues. CDR1 ENHRY and CDR2 SYGVKD come from the germline V gene. The junction had 6 bases not matched to a gene; V was cut back by 5 bases and J by 6 bases.

This clone was seen a single time. The rearrangement links TRBV19 to TRBJ1-1; D uncertain. The germline gives CDR1 LNHDA, CDR2 SQIVND (reference sequence). Trimming pared 3 bases from V and 1 base from J, leaving 9 bases between. The CDR3 extends over 14 amino acids. CDR3 region: CASSIVQANTEAFF. CDR3 coding DNA: TGTGCCAGTAGTATTGTTCAGGCGAACACTGAAGCTTTCTTT.

This clone was seen only a few times. The chain has TRBV4-2 and TRBJ2-2, with 12 bases lining up with TRBD2. V gave up 4 bases and J gave up 2 bases; unmatched junction bases: 8. This CDR3 spans 18 amino acids. Germline values: CDR1 LGHNA, CDR2 YNFKEQ. The CDR3 sequence: CASSLTSGGLQNTGELFF. The CDR3 DNA is TGTGCCAGCAGCCTGACTAGCGGGGGCCTTCAAAACACCGGGGAGCTGTTTTTT.

The chain recombines TRBV7-8 with TRBJ2-2, with 9 bases lining up with TRBD1. Unmatched junction bases numbered 7, after V lost 3 bases and J lost 5 bases. Germline V lookup: CDR1 SGHVS, CDR2 FQNEAQ. The CDR3 runs 16 residues. The CDR3 sequence: CASSFGTGSETGELFF. CDR3 bases: TGTGCCAGCAGCTTTGGGACAGGGAGCGAGACCGGGGAGCTGTTTTTT.

The sample holds a few counts of this clone. This chain joins TRBV6-4 and TRBJ2-2, with 8 positions matching TRBD1. The V gene end was trimmed by 5 bases and the J gene end by 3 bases; junction bases not matched to a gene: 2. The CDR3 runs to 14 residues. Germline V lookup: CDR1 MRHNA, CDR2 SNTAGT. This CDR3 reads CASSPQGDTGELFF. Here the CDR3 DNA reads TGTGCCAGCAGTCCACAGGGGGACACCGGGGAGCTGTTTTTT.

This chain uses TRBV5-1 with TRBJ2-1, with 8 bases aligning to TRBD2. After removal of 0 bases from V and 10 bases from J, the junction contained 3 bases not matched to a gene. CDR3 length equals 13 residues. Germline V lookup: CDR1 SGHRS, CDR2 YFSETQ. Here the CDR3 reads CASSLAGGREQFF. The DNA of the CDR3 is TGCGCCAGCAGCTTGGCGGGGGGGAGGGAGCAGTTCTTC.

The DNA for the CDR3 is TGTGCCAGCAGTCCTCGGACAGGGTGGTGGCTGCATGGCTACACCTTC. The encoded protein is CASSPRTGWWLHGYTF. The chain joins TRBV28 to TRBJ1-2; 8 bases match TRBD1. Unmatched junction bases numbered 14, after V lost 5 bases and J lost 6 bases. Per the germline V gene, CDR1 is MDHEN and CDR2 is SYDVKM. The CDR3 length is 16 residues.

The chain has TRBV27 and TRBJ1-6; D call uncertain. The germline CDR1 and CDR2 sequences are MNHEY and SMNVEV (reference sequence). CDR3 size: 18 residues. V was shortened by 5 bases and J by 0 bases, with 17 bases between the two germline ends. The CDR3 loop is CASSTKSPKISYNSPLHF. The CDR3 bases are TGTGCCAGCAGTACAAAATCCCCCAAAATCTCCTATAATTCACCCCTCCACTTT.

The chain uses TRBV7-3 and TRBJ2-1, with 7 bases matching TRBD2. Trimming removed 5 bases from V and 7 bases from J; junction bases left unmatched: 8. In germline, CDR1 is SGHTA, CDR2 FQGTGA. The CDR3 contains 14 residues. For the CDR3, the DNA is TGTGCCAGCAGCCTGGGAGGGCGTAATAATGAGCAGTTCTTC. It yields the protein CASSLGGRNNEQFF.